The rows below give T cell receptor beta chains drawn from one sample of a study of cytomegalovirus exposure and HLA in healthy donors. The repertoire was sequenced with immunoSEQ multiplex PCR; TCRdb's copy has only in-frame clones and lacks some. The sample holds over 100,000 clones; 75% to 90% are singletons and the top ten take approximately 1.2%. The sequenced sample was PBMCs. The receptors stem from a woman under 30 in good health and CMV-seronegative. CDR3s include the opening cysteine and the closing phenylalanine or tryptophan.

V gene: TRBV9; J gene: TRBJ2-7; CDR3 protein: CASSVGASGASYEQYF
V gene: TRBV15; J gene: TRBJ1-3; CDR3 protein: CATSRGGQGKAGNTIYF
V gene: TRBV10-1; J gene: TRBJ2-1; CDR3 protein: CASSKDRYNEQFF
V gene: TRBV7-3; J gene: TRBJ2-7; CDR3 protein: CASSLEGSSYEQYF
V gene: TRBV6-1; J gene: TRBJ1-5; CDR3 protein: CASSRGQGSNQPQHF
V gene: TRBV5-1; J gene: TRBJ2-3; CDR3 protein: CASSYGSTDTQYF
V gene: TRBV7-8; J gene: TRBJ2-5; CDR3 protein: CASSASGRPRETQYF
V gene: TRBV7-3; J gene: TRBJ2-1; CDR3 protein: CASSQDRHNEQFF
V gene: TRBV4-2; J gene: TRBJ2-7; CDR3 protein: CASSKEALVPGHNEQYF
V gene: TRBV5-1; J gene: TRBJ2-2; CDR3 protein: CASSLFTSGQGNTGELFF
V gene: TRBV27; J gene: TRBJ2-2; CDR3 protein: CASTFKDRFAGELFF
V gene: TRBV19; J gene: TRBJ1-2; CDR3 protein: CASSNGRWPNTGGYTF
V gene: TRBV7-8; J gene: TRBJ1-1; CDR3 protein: CASSPADSMNTEAFF
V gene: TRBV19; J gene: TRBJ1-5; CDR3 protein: CASSWTASNQPQHF
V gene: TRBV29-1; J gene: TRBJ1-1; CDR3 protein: CSGTDRVNTEAFF
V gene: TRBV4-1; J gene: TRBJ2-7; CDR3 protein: CASGTGLVGTQYF
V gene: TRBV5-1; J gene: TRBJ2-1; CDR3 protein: CASSLGGQSYNEQFF
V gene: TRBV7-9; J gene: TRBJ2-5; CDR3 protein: CASSPPLAGKGETQYF
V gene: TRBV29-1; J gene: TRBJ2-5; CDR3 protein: CSAGAGGLSETQYF
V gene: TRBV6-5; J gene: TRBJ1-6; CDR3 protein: CASGLDRGESPLHF
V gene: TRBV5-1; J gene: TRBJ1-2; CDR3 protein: CASSLDSYNYGYTF
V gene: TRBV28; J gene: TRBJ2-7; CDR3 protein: CASRGLAGALSYEQYF
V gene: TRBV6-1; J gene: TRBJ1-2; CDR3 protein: CASSATTGGYTF
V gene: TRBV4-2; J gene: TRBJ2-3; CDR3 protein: CASSHPGIERPDTQYF
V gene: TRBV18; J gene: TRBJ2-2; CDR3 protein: CASSPYQGNTGELFF
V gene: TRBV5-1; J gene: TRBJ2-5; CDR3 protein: CASREPSQETQYF
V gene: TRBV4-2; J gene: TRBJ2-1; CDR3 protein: CASSRRTSGGLDGSYNEQFF
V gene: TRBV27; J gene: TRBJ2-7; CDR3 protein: CASSFPGQGQYF
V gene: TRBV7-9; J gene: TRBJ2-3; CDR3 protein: CASSLPRDTDTQYF
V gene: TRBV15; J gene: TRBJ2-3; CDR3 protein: CATSVSSGGTDTQYF
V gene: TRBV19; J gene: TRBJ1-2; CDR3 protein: CASSIEGANYGYTF
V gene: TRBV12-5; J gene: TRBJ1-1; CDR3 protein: CASGLVSNHGRGTEAFF
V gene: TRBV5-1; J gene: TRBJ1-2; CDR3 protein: CASSSREAGGYTF
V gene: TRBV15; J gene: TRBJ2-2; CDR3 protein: CATASRAENTGELFF
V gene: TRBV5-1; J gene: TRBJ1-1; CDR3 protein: CASSLEGQDYTEAFF
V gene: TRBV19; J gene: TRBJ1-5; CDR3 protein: CASRGQINQPQHF